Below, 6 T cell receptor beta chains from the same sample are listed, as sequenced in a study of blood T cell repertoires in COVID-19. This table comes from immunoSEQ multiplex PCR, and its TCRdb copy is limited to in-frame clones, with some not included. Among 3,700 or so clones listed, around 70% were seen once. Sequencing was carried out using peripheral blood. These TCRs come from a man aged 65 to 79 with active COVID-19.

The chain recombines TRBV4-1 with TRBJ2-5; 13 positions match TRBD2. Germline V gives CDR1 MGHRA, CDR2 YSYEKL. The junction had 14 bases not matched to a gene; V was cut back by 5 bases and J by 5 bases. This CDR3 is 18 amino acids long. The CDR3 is CASSESLTSGGIHETQYF. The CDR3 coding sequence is TGCGCCAGCAGCGAGTCCCTGACTAGCGGGGGGATCCACGAGACCCAGTACTTC.

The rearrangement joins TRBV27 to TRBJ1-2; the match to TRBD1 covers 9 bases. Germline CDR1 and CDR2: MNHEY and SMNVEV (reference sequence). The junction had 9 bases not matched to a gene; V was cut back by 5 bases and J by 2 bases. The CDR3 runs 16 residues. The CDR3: CASSPQHRGPNYGYTF. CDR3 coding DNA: TGTGCCAGCAGTCCCCAACACAGGGGGCCCAACTATGGCTACACCTTC.

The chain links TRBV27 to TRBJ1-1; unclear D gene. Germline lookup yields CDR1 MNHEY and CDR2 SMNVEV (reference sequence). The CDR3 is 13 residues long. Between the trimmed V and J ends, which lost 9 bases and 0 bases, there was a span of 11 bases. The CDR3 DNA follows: TGTGCCAGTTCCCAGCGGATGAACACTGAAGCTTTCTTT. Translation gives CASSQRMNTEAFF.

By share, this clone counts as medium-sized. The chain's CDR3 is CASSPRGTPDQPQHF. CDR3 nucleotides: TGTGCCAGCTCACCAAGAGGGACACCCGATCAGCCCCAGCATTTT. The J gene is TRBJ1-5, the V gene TRBV18; TRBD1 is a possible D gene (6 bases). This CDR3 region has 15 residues. Germline values: CDR1 KGHSH, CDR2 LQKENI. Trimming removed 2 bases from V and 5 bases from J, with 13 bases in between.

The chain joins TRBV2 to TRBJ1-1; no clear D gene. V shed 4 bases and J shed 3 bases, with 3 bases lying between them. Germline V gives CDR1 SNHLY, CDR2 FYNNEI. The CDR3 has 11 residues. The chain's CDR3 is CASSVDTEAFF. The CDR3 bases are TGTGCCAGCAGTGTCGACACTGAAGCTTTCTTT.

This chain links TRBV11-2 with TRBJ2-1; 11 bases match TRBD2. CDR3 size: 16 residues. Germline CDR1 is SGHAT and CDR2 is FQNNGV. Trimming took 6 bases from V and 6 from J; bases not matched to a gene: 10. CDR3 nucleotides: TGTGCCAGCAGTCGCCCCTACGGACTAGCGGGCAATGAGCAGTTCTTC. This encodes CASSRPYGLAGNEQFF.